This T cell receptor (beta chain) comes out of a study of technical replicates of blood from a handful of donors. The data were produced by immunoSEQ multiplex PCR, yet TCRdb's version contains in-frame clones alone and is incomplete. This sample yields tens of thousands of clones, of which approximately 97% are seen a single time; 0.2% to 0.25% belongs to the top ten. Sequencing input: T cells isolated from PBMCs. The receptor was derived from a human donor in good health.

The CDR3 is CSADRNYGYTF. In DNA form, the CDR3 reads TGCAGTGCAGACAGAAACTATGGCTACACCTTC. The chain joins TRBV20-1 to TRBJ1-2, with D maybe TRBD1 (5 bases). V was clipped by 6 bases and J by 2 bases, with 7 bases between them. CDR1 is DFQATT and CDR2 is SNEGSKA in the germline V gene (reference sequence). The CDR3 loop spans 11 amino acids.